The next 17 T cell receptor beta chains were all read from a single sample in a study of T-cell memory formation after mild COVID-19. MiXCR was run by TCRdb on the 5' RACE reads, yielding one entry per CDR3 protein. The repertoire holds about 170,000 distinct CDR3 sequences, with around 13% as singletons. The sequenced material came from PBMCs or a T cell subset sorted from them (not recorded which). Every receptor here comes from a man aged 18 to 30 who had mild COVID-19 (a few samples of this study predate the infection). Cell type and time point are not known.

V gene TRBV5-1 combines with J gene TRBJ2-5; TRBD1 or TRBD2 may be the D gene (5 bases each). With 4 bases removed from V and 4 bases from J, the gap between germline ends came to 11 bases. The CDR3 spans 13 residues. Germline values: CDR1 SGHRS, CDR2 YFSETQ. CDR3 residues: CASSDGDGETQYF. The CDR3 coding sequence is TGCGCCAGCAGCGATGGGGACGGAGAGACCCAGTACTTC.

For the CDR3, the DNA is TGTGCCAGCGTTAAATGGGGGGTGACTGAAGCTTTCTTT. This translates into CASVKWGVTEAFF. The chain joins TRBV28 to TRBJ1-1; weak D call: TRBD1 (5 bases). The length of the CDR3 is 13 residues. Germline V gene lookup returns CDR1 MDHEN and CDR2 SYDVKM. The V gene lost 8 bases and the J gene lost 5 bases, with 15 bases spanning the gap.

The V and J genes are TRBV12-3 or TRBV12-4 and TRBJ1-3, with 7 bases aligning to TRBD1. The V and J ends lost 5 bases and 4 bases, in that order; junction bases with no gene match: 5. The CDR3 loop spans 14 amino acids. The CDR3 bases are TGTGCCAGCAGTGGTACAGGGGCAGGAAACACCATATATTTT. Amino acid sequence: CASSGTGAGNTIYF.

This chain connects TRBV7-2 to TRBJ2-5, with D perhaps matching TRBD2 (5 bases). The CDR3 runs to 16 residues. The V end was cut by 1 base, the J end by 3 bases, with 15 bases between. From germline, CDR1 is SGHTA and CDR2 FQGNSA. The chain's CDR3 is CASSLGLGATKETQYF. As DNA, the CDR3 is TGTGCCAGCAGCTTAGGCCTGGGAGCCACCAAAGAGACCCAGTACTTC. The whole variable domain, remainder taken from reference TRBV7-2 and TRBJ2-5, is GAGVSQSPSNKVTEKGKDVELRCDPISGHTALYWYRQSLGQGLEFLIYFQGNSAPDKSGLPSDRFSAERTGGSVSTLTIQRTQQEDSAVYLCASSLGLGATKETQYFGPGTRLLVL.

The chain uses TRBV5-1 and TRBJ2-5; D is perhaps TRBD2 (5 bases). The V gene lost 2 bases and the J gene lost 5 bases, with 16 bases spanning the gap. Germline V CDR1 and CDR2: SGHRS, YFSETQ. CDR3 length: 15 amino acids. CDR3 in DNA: TGCGCCAGCAGCTTCAGGCCGGGGATCGGGGAGACCCAGTACTTC. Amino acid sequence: CASSFRPGIGETQYF.

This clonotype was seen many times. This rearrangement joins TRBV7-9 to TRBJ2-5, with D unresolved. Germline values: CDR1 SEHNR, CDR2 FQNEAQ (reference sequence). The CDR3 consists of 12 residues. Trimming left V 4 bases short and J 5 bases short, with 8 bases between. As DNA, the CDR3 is TGTGCCAGCAGCTCACAAGGGGAGACCCAGTACTTC. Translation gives CASSSQGETQYF.

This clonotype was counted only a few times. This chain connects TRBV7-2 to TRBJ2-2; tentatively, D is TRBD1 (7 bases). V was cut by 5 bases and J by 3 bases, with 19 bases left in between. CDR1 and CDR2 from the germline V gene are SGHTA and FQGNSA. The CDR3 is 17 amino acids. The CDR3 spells CASSLRLGGGYTGELFF. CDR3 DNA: TGTGCCAGCAGCCTACGACTAGGAGGGGGCTACACCGGGGAGCTGTTTTTT.

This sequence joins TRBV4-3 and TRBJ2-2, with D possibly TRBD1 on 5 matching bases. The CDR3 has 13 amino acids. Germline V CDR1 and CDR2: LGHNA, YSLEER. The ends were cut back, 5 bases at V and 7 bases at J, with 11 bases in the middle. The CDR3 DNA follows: TGCGCCAGCAGCGAATCAGGGTTCGGGGAGCTGTTTTTT. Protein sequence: CASSESGFGELFF.

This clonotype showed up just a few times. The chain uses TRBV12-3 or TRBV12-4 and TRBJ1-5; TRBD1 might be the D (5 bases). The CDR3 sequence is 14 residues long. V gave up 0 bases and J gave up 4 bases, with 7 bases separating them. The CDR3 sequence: CASSLAWGNQPQHF. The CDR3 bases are TGTGCCAGCAGTTTAGCGTGGGGGAATCAGCCCCAGCATTTT.

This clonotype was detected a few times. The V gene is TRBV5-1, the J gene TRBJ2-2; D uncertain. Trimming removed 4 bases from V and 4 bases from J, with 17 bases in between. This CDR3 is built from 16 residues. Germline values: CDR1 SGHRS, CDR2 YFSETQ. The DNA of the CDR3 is TGCGCCAGCAGCCTACCTCGGCTGGGTTCCACCGGGGAGCTGTTTTTT. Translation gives CASSLPRLGSTGELFF.

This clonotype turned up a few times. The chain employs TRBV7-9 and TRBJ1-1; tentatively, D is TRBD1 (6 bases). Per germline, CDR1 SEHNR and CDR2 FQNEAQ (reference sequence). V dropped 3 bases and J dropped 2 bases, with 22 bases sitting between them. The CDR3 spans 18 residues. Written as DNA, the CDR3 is TGTGCCAGCAGCTTCTCGGGGCAGGGGACGGGAGGAAACACTGAAGCTTTCTTT. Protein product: CASSFSGQGTGGNTEAFF.

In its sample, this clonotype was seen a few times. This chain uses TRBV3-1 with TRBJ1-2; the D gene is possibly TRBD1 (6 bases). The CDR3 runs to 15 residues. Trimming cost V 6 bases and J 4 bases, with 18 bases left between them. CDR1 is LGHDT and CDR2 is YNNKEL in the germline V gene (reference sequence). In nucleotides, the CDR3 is TGTGCCAGCAGGCTACAGGGTGTAGAATCCTATGGCTACACCTTC. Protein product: CASRLQGVESYGYTF.

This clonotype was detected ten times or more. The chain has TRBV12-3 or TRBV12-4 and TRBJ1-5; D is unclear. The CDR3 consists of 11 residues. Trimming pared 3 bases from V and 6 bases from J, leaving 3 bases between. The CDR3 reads CASSLGQPQHF. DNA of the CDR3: TGTGCCAGCAGTTTGGGTCAGCCCCAGCATTTT.

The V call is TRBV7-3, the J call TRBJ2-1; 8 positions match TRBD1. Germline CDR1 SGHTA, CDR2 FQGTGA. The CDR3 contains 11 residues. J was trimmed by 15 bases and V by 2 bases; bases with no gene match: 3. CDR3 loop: CASSLGDRRFF. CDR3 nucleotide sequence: TGTGCCAGCAGCTTAGGGGACAGGCGGTTCTTC.

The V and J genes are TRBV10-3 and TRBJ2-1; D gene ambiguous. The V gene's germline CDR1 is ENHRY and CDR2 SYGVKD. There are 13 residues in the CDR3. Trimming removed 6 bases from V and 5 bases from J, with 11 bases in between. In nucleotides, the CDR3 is TGTGCCATCAGGACAAGGGAAAACAATGAGCAGTTCTTC. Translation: CAIRTRENNEQFF.

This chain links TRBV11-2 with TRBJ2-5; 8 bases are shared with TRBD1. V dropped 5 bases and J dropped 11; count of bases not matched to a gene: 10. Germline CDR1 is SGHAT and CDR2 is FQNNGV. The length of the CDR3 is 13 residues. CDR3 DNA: TGTGCCAGCAGCCGGGGGAGGACAGGGTTTCAGTACTTC. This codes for CASSRGRTGFQYF.

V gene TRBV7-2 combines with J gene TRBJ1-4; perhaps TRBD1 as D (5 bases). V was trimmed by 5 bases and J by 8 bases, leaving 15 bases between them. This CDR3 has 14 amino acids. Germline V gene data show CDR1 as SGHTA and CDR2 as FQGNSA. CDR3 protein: CASSPGTGLEKLFF. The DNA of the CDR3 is TGTGCCAGCAGCCCTGGGACCGGCTTAGAAAAACTGTTTTTT.